This T cell receptor (beta chain) is from a study of beta chain features in type 1 diabetes. Across the whole study: Cell yields, gender and age were similar in healthy donors and patients. Points from the study as a whole: Cells with high TCR expression could be over-represented when cDNA is sequenced.

This clone was counted only a few times. Its matching antigen is unknown. TCRB transcripts that were expressed got sequenced, as all of the isolated RNA had been reverse transcribed. Sequenced by immunoSEQ multiplex PCR; TCRdb stores in-frame clones only, minus some. Seen here are about 930,000 clones, 15% to 20% observed once, and the top ten hold 0.023%. Sequencing was done on a sample of naive CD4+ T cells from blood. The TCR sequence derives from a woman younger than 30 in good health.

The CDR3 DNA follows: TGTGCCAGCAGCCGTGTGAATGAGCAGTTCTTC. Protein: CASSRVNEQFF. The chain employs TRBV11-2 and TRBJ2-1; D is uncertain. The CDR3 spans 11 residues. Trimming removed 5 bases at V and 7 bases at J, with 6 bases between. Germline CDR1 SGHAT, CDR2 FQNNGV.